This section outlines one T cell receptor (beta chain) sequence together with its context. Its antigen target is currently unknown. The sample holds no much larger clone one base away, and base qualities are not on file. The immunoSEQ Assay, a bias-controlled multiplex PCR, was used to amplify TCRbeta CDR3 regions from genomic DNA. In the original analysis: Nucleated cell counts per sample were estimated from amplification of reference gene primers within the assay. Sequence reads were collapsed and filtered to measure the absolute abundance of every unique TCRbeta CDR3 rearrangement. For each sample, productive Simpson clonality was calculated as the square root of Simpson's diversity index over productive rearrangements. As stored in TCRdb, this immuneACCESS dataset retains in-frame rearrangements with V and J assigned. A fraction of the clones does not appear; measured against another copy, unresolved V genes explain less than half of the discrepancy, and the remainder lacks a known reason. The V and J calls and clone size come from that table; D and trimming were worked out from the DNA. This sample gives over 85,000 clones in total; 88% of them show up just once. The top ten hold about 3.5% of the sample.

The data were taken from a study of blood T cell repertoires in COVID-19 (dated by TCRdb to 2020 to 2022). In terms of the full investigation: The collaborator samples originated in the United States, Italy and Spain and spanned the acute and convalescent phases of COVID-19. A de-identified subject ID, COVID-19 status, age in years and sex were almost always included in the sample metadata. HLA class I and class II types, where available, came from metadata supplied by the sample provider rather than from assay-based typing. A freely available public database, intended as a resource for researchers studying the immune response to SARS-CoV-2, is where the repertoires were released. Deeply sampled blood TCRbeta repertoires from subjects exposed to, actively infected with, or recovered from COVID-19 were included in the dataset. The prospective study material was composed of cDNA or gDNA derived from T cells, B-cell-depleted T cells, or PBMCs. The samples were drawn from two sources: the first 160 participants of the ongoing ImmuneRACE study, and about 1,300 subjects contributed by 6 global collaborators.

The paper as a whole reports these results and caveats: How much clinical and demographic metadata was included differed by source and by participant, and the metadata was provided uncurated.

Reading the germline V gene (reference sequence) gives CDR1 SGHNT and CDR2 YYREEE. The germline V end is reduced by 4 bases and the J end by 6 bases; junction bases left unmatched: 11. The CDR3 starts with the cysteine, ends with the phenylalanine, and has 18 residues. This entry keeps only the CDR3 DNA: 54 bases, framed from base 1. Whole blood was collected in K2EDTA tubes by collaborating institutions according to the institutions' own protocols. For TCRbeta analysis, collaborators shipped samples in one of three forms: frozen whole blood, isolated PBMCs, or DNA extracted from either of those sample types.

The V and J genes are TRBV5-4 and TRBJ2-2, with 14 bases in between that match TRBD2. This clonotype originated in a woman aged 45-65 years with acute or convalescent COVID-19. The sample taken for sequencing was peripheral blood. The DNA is TGTGCCAGCAGCCCACCGGGACTAGCGGGAGAGGGTGCCGGGGAGCTGTTTTTT. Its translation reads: CASSPPGLAGEGAGELFF.